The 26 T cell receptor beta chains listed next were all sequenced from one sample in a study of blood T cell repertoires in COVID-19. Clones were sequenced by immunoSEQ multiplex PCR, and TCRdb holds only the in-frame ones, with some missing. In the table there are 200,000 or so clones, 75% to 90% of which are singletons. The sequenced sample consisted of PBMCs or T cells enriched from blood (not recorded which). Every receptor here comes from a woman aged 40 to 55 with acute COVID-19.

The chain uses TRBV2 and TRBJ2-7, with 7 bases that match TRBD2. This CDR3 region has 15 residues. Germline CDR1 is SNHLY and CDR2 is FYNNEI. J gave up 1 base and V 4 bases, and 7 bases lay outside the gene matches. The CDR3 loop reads CASSGGGRASYEQYF. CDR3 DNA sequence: TGTGCCAGCAGTGGGGGGGGACGCGCTTCCTACGAGCAGTACTTC.

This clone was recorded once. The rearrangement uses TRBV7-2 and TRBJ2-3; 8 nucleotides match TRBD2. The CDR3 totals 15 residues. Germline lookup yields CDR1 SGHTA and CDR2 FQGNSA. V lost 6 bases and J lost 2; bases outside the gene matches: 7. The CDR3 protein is CASRLSGTPTDTQYF. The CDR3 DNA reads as TGTGCCAGCAGACTTAGCGGGACCCCCACAGATACGCAGTATTTT.

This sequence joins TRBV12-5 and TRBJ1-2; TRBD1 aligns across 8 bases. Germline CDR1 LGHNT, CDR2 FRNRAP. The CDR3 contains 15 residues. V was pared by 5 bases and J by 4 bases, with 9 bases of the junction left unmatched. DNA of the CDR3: TGTGCTAGTGGTGGAACGACAGGGGCGAGCTATGGCTACACCTTC. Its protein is CASGGTTGASYGYTF.

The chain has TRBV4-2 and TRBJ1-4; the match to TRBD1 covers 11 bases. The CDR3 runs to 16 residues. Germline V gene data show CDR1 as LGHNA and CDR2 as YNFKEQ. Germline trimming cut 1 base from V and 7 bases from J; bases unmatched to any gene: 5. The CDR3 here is CASSQVGGQGGEKLFF. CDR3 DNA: TGTGCCAGCAGCCAAGTAGGGGGACAGGGGGGTGAAAAACTGTTTTTT.

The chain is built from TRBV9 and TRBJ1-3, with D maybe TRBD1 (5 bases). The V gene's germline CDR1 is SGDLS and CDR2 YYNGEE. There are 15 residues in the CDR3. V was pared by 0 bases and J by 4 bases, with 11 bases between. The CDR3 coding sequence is TGTGCCAGCAGCGTAGTCCCAGGGTTCGGAAACACCATATATTTT. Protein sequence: CASSVVPGFGNTIYF.

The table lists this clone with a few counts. CDR3 in amino acids: CASSLYDRVGNAFF. DNA of the CDR3: TGTGCCAGCAGCTTGTATGACAGGGTAGGGAATGCTTTCTTT. The V call is TRBV5-6, the J call TRBJ1-1; 7 bases align to TRBD1. J was trimmed by 11 bases and V by 1 base; bases with no gene match: 11. Germline V gene lookup returns CDR1 SGHDT and CDR2 YYEEEE. The CDR3 has 14 residues.

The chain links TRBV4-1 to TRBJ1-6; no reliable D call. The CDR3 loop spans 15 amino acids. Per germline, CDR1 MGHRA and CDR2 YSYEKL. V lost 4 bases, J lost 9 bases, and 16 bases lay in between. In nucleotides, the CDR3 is TGCGCCAGCAGCCGAGAAGCCAGCCGGGTTTCACCCCTCCACTTT. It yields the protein CASSREASRVSPLHF.

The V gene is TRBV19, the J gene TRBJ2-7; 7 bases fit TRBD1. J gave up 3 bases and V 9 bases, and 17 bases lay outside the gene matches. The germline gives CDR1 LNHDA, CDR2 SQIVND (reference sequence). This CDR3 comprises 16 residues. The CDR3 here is CASSLGWTGTSYEQYF. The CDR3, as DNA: TGTGCCAGCTCCCTAGGGTGGACAGGTACTAGCTACGAGCAGTACTTC.

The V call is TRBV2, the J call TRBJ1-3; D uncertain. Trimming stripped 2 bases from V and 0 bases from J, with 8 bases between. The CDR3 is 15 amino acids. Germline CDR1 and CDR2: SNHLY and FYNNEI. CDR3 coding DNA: TGTGCCAGCAGTGAACGGAGGAGCTCTGGAAACACCATATATTTT. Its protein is CASSERRSSGNTIYF.

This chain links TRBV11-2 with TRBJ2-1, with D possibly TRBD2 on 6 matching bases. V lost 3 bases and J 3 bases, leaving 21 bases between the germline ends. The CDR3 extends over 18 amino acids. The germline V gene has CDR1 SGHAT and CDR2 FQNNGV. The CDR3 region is CASSFTAPGVNFYNEQFF. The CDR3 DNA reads TGTGCCAGCAGCTTCACGGCCCCGGGGGTCAATTTCTACAATGAGCAGTTCTTC.

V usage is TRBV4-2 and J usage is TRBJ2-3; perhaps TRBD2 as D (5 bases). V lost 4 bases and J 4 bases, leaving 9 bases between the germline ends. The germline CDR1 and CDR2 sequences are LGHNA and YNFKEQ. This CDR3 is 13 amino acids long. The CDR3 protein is CASSPMEADTQYF. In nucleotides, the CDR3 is TGTGCCAGCAGCCCGATGGAGGCAGATACGCAGTATTTT.

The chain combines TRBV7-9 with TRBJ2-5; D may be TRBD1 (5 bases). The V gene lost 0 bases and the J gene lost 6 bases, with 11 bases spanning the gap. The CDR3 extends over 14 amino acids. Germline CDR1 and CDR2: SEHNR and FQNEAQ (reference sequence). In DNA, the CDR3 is TGTGCCAGCAGCTTAGCTTCAGGGTCGCAGACCCAGTACTTC. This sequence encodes CASSLASGSQTQYF.

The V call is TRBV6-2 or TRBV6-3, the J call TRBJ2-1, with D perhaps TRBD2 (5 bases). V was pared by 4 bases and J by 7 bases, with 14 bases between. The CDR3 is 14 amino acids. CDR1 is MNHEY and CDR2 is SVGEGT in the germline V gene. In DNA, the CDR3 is TGTGCCAGCAGTTTGAGCGGCATGTATAATGAGCAGTTCTTC. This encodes CASSLSGMYNEQFF.

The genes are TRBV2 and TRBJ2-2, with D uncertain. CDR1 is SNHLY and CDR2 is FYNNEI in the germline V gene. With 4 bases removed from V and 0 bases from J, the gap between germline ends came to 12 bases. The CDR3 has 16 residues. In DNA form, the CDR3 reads TGTGCCAGCAGTGTTGGTGAGGTTTCGAACACCGGGGAGCTGTTTTTT. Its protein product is CASSVGEVSNTGELFF.

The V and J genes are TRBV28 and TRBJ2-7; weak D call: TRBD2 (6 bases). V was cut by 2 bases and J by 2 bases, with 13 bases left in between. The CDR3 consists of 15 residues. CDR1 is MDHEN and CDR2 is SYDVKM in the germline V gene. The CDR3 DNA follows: TGTGCCAGCAGTTTAATGGGCGGGGTGACCTACGAGCAGTACTTC. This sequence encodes CASSLMGGVTYEQYF. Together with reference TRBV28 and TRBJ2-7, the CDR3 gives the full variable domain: DVKVTQSSRYLVKRTGEKVFLECVQDMDHENMFWYRQDPGLGLRLIYFSYDVKMKEKGDIPEGYSVSREKKERFSLILESASTNQTSMYLCASSLMGGVTYEQYFGPGTRLTVT.

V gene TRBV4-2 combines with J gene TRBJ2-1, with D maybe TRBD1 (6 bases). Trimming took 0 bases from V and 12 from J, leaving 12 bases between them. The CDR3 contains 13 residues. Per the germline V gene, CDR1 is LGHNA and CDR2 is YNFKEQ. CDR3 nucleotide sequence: TGTGCCAGCAGCCAAGACGGGACAATGGGGCAGTTCTTC. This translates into CASSQDGTMGQFF.

The CDR3 protein is CASSAGTGGVGNQPQHF. The CDR3 nucleotides read TGTGCCAGCAGTGCCGGGACAGGGGGCGTCGGAAATCAGCCCCAGCATTTT. V usage is TRBV2 and J usage is TRBJ1-5; 12 nucleotides align to TRBD1. The CDR3 length is 17 residues. Germline lookup yields CDR1 SNHLY and CDR2 FYNNEI. V dropped 4 bases and J dropped 4; count of bases not matched to a gene: 8.

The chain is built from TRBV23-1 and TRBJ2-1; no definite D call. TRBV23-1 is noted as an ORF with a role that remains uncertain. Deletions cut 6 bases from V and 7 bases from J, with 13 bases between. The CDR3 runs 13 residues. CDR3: CASSPRLRNEQFF. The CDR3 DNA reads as TGCGCCAGCAGCCCCCGACTCCGGAATGAGCAGTTCTTC.

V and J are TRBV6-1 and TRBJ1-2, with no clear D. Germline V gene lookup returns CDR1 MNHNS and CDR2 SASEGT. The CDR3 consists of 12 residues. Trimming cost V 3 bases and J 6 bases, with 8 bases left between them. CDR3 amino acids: CASSEVGNGYTF. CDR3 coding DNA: TGTGCCAGCAGTGAGGTCGGGAATGGCTACACCTTC.

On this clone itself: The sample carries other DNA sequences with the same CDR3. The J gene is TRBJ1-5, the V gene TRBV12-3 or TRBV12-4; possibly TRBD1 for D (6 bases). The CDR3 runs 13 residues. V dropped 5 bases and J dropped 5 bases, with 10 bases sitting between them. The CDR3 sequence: CASSLTGDQPQHF. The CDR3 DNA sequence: TGTGCCAGCAGTCTGACAGGCGATCAGCCCCAGCATTTT.

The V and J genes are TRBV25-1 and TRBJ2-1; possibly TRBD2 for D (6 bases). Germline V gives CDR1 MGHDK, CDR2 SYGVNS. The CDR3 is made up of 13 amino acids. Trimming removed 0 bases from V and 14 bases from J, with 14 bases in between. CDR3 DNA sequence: TGTGCCAGCAGTGAATATTTGGGGGAGGTAGAGTTCTTC. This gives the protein CASSEYLGEVEFF.

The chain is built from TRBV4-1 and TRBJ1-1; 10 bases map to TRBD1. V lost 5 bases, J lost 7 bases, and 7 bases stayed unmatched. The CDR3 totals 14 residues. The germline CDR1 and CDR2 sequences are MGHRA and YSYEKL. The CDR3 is CASSTGTGEDEAFF. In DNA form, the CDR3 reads TGCGCCAGCAGCACCGGGACAGGGGAAGATGAAGCTTTCTTT.

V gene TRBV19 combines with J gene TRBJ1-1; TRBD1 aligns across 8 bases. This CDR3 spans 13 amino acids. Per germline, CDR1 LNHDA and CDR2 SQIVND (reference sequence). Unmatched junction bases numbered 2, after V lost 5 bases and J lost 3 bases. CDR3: CASSAGGDTEAFF. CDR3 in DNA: TGTGCCAGTAGTGCAGGGGGCGACACTGAAGCTTTCTTT.

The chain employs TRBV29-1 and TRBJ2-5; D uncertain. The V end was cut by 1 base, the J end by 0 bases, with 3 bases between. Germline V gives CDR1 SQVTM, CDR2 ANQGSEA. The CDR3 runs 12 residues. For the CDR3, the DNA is TGCAGCGTTGAAGCGTACCAAGAGACCCAGTACTTC. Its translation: CSVEAYQETQYF.

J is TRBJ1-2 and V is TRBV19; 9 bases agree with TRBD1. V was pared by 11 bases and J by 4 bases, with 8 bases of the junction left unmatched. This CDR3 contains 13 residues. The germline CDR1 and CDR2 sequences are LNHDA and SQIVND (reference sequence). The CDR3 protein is CAVRTGEGYGYTF. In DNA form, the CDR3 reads TGTGCCGTACGGACAGGGGAAGGCTATGGCTACACCTTC.

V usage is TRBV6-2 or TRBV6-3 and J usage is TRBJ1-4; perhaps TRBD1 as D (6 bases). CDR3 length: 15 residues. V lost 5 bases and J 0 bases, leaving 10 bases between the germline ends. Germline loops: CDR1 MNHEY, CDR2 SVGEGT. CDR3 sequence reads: CASSLQGSTNEKLFF. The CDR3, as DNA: TGTGCCAGCAGTCTACAGGGCTCAACTAATGAAAAACTGTTTTTT.